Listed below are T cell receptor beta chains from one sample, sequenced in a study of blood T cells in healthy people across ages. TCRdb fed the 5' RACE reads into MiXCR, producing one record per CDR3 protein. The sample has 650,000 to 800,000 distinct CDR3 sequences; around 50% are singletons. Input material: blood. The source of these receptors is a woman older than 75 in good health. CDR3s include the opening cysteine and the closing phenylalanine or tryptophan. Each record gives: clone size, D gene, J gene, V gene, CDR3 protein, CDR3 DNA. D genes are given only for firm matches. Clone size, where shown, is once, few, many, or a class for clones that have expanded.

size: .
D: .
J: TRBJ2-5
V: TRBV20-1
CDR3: CSARDFAGTGETQYF
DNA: TGCAGTGCTAGAGATTTCGCAGGTACTGGGGAGACCCAGTACTTC

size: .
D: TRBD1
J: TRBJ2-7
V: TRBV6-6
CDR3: CASSNATGPTYEQYF
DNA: TGTGCCAGCAGTAACGCGACAGGGCCCACCTACGAGCAGTACTTC

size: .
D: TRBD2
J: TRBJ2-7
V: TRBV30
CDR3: CAWTPLAGPHEQYF
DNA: TGTGCCTGGACCCCTCTAGCGGGACCCCACGAGCAGTACTTC

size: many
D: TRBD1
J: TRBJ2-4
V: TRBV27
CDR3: CASQTGVQYF
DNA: TGTGCCAGCCAGACAGGGGTGCAGTACTTC

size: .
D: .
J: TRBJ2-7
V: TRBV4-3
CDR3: CASSQERYSYEQYF
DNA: TGCGCCAGCAGCCAAGAGCGTTACAGCTACGAGCAGTACTTC

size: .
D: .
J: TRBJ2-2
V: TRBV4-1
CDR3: CASSQDQESSSSTGELFF
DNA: TGCGCCAGCAGCCAAGATCAAGAGAGCTCCTCGTCCACCGGGGAGCTGTTTTTT

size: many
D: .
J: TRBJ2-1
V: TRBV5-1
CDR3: CASSLGSGSYNEQFF
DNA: TGCGCCAGCAGCCTTGGTTCTGGGTCCTACAATGAGCAGTTCTTC

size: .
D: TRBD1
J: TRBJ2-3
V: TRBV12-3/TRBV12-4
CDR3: CASTKNRGTSTDTQYF
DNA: TGTGCCAGCACAAAGAACAGGGGGACTAGCACAGATACGCAGTATTTT

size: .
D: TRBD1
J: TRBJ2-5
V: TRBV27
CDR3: CASSPGLGTGGETQYF
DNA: TGTGCCAGCAGTCCTGGACTCGGGACAGGCGGGGAGACCCAGTACTTC

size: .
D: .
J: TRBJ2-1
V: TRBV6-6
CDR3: CASSYVGESYNEQFF
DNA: TGTGCCAGCAGTTACGTAGGGGAGTCCTACAATGAGCAGTTCTTC

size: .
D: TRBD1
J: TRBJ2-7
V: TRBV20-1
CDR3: CSAKQGKAYEQYF
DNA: TGCAGTGCTAAACAGGGGAAAGCCTACGAGCAGTACTTC

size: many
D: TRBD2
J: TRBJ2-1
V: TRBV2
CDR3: CASSPGTSGRRLGFF
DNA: TGTGCCAGCAGTCCCGGGACTAGCGGGAGAAGGCTGGGGTTCTTC

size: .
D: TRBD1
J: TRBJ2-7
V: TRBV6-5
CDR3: CASSLTSGQGYEQYF
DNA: TGTGCCAGCAGTCTTACATCGGGACAGGGGTATGAGCAGTACTTC

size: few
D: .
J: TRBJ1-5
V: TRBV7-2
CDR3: CASSLRPAYNQPQHF
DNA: TGTGCCAGCAGCCTTAGGCCGGCTTACAATCAGCCCCAGCATTTT

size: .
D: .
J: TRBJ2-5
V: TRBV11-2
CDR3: CASTQGLGGQETQYF
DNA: TGTGCCAGCACCCAAGGACTTGGGGGTCAAGAGACCCAGTACTTC

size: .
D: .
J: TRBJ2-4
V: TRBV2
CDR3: CASSEGSNLYIQYF
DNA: TGTGCCAGCAGTGAGGGGTCTAACCTTTACATTCAGTACTTC

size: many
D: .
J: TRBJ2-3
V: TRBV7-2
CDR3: CASSLVSFGTVRDTQYF
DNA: TGTGCCAGCAGCTTAGTTTCCTTCGGAACTGTACGTGATACGCAGTATTTT

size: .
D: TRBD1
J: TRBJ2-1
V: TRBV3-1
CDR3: CASSEHRGRSRETQFF
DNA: TGTGCCAGCAGCGAACACAGGGGGCGTTCTCGAGAGACCCAGTTCTTC

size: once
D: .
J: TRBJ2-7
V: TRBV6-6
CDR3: CASSYEDSPYEQYF
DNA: TGTGCCAGCAGTTACGAGGACAGCCCCTACGAGCAGTACTTC

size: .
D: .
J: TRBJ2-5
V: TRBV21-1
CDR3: CASSPWDSLEETQYF
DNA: TGTGCCAGCAGCCCATGGGACAGCCTAGAAGAGACCCAGTACTTC

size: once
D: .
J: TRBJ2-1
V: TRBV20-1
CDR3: CSADSESYNEQFF
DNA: TGCAGTGCGGATAGCGAGAGCTACAATGAGCAGTTCTTC

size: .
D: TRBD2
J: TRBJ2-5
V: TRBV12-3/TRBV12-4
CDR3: CASSLKTSSEQYF
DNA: TGTGCCAGCAGTTTAAAGACTAGCTCGGAGCAGTACTTC

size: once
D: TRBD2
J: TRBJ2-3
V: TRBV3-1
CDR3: CASSLVTSDSGHTQYF
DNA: TGTGCCAGCAGCCTCGTGACTAGCGACTCGGGGCACACGCAGTATTTT

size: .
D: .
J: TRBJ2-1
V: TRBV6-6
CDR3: CASSRGARGEQFF
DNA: TGTGCCAGCAGTCGGGGAGCTCGGGGTGAGCAGTTCTTC

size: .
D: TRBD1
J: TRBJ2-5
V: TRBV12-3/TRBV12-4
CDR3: CASSLYGTGKETQYF
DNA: TGTGCCAGCAGTTTATACGGGACAGGGAAGGAGACCCAGTACTTC

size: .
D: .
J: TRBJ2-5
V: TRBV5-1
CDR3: CASSFSQRQETQYF
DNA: TGCGCCAGCAGCTTTAGCCAGCGCCAAGAGACCCAGTACTTC

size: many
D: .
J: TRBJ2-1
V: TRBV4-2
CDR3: CASSQDLGGEQFF
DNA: TGTGCCAGCAGCCAAGATTTGGGGGGCGAGCAGTTCTTC

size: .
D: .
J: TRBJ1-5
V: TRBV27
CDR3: CASRPMAGSNQPQHF
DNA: TGTGCCAGCAGGCCTATGGCGGGCAGCAATCAGCCCCAGCATTTT

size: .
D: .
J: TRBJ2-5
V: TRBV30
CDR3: CARGGIGETQYF
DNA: TGTGCCAGGGGAGGAATTGGCGAGACCCAGTACTTC

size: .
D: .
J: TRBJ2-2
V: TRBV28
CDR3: CASSLFSGELFF
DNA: TGTGCCAGCAGTTTATTCTCCGGGGAGCTGTTTTTT

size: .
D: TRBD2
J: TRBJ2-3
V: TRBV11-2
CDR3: CASSVGTRGSTDTQYF
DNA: TGTGCCAGCAGCGTGGGGACTAGAGGGTCCACAGATACGCAGTATTTT

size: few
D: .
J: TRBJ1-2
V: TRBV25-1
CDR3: CASSEFGPSGYGYTF
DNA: TGTGCCAGCAGTGAATTCGGGCCTTCAGGTTATGGCTACACCTTC

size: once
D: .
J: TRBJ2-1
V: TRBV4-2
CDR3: CASSQDRGAVTVYNEQFF
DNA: TGTGCCAGCAGCCAAGATAGGGGTGCGGTGACGGTTTACAATGAGCAGTTCTTC

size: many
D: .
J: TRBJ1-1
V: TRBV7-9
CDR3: CASSLEGDTEAFF
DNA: TGTGCCAGCAGTTTAGAGGGGGACACTGAAGCTTTCTTT

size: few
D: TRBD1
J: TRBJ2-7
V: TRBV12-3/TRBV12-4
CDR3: CASSDRGRFKGEQYF
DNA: TGTGCCAGCAGTGACAGGGGACGCTTTAAGGGTGAGCAGTACTTC

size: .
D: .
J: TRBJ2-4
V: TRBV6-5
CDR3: CASSYSPGDGNIQYF
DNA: TGTGCCAGCAGTTACTCACCGGGTGACGGAAACATTCAGTACTTC

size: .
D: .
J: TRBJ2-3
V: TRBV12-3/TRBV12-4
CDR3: CASSTQRAQADAQYF
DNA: TGTGCCAGCAGCACACAGAGGGCGCAAGCAGATGCGCAGTATTTT

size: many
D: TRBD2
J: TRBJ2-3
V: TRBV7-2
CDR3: CASSSTSAGGGVIDTQYF
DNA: TGTGCCAGCAGCTCCACCTCGGCGGGAGGTGGAGTTATCGATACGCAGTATTTT

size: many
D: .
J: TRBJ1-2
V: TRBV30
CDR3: CAWSVGRNYGYTF
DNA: TGTGCCTGGAGTGTAGGCAGGAACTATGGCTACACCTTC

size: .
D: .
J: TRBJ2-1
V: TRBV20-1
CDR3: CSARDQAGWGEQFF
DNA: TGCAGTGCTAGAGATCAAGCAGGGTGGGGTGAGCAGTTCTTC

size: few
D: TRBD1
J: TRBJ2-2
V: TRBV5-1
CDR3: CASRPDREVGELFF
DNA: TGCGCCAGCAGACCGGACAGGGAGGTCGGGGAGCTGTTTTTT

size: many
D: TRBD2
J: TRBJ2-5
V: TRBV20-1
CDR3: CSARDPSGSGETQYF
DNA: TGCAGTGCTAGAGACCCTAGCGGGAGTGGTGAGACCCAGTACTTC

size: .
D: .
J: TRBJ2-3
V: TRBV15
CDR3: CATSRDIRAGSTDTQYF
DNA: TGTGCCACCAGCAGAGATATCCGGGCGGGAAGCACAGATACGCAGTATTTT

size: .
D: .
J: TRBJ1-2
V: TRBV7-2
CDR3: CASSSGSGYGYTF
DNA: TGTGCCAGCAGCTCGGGAAGTGGGTATGGCTACACCTTC